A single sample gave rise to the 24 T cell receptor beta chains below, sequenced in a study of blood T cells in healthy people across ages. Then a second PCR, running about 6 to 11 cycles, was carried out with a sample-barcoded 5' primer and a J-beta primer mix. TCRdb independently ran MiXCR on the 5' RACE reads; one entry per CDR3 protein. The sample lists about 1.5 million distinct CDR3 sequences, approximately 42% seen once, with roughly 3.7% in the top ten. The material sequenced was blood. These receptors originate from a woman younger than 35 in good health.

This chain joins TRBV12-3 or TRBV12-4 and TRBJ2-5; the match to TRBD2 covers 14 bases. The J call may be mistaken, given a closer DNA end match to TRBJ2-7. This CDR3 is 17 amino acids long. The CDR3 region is CASSPGTSGRGAYEQYF. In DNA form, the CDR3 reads TGTGCCAGCAGCCCCGGGACTAGCGGGAGAGGGGCCTACGAGCAGTACTTC.

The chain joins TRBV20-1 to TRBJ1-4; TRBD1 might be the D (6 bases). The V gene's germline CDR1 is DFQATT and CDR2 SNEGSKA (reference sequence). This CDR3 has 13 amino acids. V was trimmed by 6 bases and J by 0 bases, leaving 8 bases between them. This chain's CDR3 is CSANRATNEKLFF. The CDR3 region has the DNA TGCAGTGCAAACAGGGCAACTAATGAAAAACTGTTTTTT.

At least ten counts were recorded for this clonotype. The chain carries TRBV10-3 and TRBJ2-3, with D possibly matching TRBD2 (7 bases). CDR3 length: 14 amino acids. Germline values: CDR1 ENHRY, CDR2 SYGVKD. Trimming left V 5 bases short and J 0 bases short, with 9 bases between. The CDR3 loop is CAISTGGSTDTQYF. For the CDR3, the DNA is TGTGCCATCAGTACGGGGGGCAGCACAGATACGCAGTATTTT.

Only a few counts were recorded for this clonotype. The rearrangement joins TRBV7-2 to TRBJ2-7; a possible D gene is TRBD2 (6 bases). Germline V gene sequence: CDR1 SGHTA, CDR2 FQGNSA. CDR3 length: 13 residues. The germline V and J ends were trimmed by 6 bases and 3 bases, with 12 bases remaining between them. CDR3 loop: CASSQGLLYEQYF. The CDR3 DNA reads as TGTGCCAGCAGTCAGGGACTCCTCTACGAGCAGTACTTC.

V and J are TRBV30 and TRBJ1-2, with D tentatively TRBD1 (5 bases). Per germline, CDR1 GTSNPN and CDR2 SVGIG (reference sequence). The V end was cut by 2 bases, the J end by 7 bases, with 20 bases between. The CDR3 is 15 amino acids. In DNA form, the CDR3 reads TGTGCCTGGAGTCAACAAAGGTCAGGGAGTCTTGGCTACACCTTC. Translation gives CAWSQQRSGSLGYTF.

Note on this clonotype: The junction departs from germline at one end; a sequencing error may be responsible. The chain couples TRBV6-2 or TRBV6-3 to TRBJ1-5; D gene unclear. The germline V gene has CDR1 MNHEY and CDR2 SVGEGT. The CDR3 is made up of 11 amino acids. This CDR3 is CAISDGQPQHF. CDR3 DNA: TGTGCCATCAGTGACGGTCAGCCCCAGCATTTT.

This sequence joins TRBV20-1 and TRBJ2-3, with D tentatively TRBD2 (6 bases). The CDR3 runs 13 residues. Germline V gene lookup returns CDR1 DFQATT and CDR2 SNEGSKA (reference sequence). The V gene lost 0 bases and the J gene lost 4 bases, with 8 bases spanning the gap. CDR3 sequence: CSARDPGADTQYF. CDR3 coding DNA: TGCAGTGCTAGAGATCCGGGGGCAGATACGCAGTATTTT.

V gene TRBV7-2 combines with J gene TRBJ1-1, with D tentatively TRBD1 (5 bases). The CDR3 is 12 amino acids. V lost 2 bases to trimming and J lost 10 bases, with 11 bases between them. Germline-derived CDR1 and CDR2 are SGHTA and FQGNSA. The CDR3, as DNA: TGTGCCAGCAGCTTAAGGGGTCTAGCAGCTTTCTTT. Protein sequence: CASSLRGLAAFF.

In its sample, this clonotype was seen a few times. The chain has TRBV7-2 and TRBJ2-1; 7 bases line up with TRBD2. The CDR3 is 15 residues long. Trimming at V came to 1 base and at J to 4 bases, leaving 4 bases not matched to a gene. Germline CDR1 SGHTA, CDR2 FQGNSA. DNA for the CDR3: TGTGCCAGCAGCTTAGGTGTCGGGGGGTACAATGAGCAGTTCTTC. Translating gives CASSLGVGGYNEQFF.

The CDR3 spells CASSFWGQETYEQYF. In nucleotides, the CDR3 is TGTGCCAGCAGTTTCTGGGGACAGGAAACCTACGAGCAGTACTTC. The chain employs TRBV28 and TRBJ2-7; 8 positions match TRBD1. CDR1 is MDHEN and CDR2 is SYDVKM in the germline V gene. The trim removed 3 bases at V and 2 bases at J, leaving 6 bases unmatched. The length of the CDR3 is 15 residues. The full variable domain, completed using reference TRBV28 and TRBJ2-7, is DVKVTQSSRYLVKRTGEKVFLECVQDMDHENMFWYRQDPGLGLRLIYFSYDVKMKEKGDIPEGYSVSREKKERFSLILESASTNQTSMYLCASSFWGQETYEQYFGPGTRLTVT.

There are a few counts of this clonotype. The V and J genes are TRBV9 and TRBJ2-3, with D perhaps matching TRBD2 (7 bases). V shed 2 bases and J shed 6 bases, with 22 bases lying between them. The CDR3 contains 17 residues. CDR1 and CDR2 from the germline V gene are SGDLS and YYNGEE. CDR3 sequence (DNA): TGTGCCAGCAGCGTTGAGGGGGGGGGGCTACCGACGGATACGCAGTATTTT. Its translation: CASSVEGGGLPTDTQYF.

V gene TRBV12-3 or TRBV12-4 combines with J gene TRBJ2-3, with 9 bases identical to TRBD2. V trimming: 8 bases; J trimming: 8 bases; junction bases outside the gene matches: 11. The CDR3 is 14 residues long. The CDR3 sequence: CASRSGLAGSTQYF. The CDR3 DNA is TGTGCCAGCCGTTCTGGGCTAGCGGGGAGTACGCAGTATTTT.

CDR3 protein: CASSAGAGPYEQYF. The CDR3 DNA is TGTGCCAGCAGTGCCGGGGCTGGTCCCTACGAGCAGTACTTC. The chain combines TRBV6-2 or TRBV6-3 with TRBJ2-7, with D tentatively TRBD1 or TRBD2 (5 bases each). The CDR3 contains 14 residues. V lost 5 bases to trimming and J lost 2 bases, with 13 bases between them. CDR1 MNHEY and CDR2 SVGEGT come from the germline V gene.

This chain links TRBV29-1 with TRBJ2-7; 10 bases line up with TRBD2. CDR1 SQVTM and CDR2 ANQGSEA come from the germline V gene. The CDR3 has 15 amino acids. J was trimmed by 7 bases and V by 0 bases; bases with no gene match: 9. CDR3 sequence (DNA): TGCAGCGTTGAAGACTGGCTAGCGGGAGTGAATGAGCAGTACTTC. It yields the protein CSVEDWLAGVNEQYF.

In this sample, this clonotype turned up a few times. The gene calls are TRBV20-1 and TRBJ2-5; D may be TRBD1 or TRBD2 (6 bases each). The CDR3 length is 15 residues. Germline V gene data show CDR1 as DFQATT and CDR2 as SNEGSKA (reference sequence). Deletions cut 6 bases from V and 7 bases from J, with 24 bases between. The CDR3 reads CSATNLDSGRGTQYF. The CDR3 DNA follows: TGCAGTGCAACTAACCTGGACAGCGGGCGGGGGACCCAGTACTTC.

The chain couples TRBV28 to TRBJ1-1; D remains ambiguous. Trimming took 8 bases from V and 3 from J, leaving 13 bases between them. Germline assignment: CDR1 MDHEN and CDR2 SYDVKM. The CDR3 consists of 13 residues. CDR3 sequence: CASQYLLYTEAFF. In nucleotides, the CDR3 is TGTGCCAGCCAGTACTTATTATACACTGAAGCTTTCTTT.

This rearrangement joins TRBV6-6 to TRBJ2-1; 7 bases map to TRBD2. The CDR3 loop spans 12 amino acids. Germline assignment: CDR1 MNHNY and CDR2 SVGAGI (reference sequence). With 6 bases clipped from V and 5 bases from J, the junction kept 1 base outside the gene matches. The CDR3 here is CASRGGNNEQFF. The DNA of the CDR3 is TGTGCCAGCAGGGGGGGGAACAATGAGCAGTTCTTC.

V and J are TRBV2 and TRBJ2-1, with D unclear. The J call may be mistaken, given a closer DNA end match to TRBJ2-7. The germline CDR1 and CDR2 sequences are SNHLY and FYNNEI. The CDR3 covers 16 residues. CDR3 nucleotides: TGTGCCAGCAGCGGGCCAAGACGTCAGACATACAATGAGCAGTACTTC. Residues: CASSGPRRQTYNEQYF.

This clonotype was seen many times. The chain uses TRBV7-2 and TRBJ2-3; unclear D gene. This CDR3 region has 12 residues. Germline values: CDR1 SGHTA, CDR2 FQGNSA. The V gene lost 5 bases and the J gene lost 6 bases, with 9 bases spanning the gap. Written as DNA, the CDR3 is TGTGCCAGCAGCCCACCCTCCGATACGCAGTATTTT. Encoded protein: CASSPPSDTQYF.

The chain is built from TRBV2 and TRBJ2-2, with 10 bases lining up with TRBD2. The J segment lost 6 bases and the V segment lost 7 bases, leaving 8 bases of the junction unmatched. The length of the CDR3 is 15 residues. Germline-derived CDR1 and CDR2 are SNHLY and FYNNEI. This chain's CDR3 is CASILTSGVAGELFF. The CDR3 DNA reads TGTGCCAGCATTCTAACTAGCGGGGTCGCCGGGGAGCTGTTTTTT.

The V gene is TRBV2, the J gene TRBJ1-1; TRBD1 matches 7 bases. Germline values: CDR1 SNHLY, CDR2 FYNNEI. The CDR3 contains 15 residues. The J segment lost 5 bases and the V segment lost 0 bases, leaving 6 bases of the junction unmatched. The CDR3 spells CASSEAEGAGTEAFF. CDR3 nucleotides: TGTGCCAGCAGTGAAGCGGAGGGGGCAGGGACTGAAGCTTTCTTT.

The CDR3 region is CASSPWRTSGNAQTTSEQFF. The CDR3 DNA follows: TGTGCCAGCAGCCCGTGGCGGACTAGCGGGAATGCCCAAACTACAAGTGAGCAGTTCTTC. The chain uses TRBV7-3 and TRBJ2-1, with 12 bases matching TRBD2. The germline V gene has CDR1 SGHTA and CDR2 FQGTGA. CDR3 size: 20 residues. J was trimmed by 9 bases and V by 5 bases; bases with no gene match: 23. The variable domain in full, completed from reference TRBV7-3 and TRBJ2-1, reads GAGVSQTPSNKVTEKGKYVELRCDPISGHTALYWYRQSLGQGPEFLIYFQGTGAADDSGLPNDRFFAVRPEGSVSTLKIQRTERGDSAVYLCASSPWRTSGNAQTTSEQFFGPGTRLTVL.

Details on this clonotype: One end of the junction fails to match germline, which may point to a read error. In nucleotides, the CDR3 is TGTGCCAGCAGCTCCCTGGTGGGACTAGCGGGAGTATACAATGAGCAGTTTTTC. Translating it yields CASSSLVGLAGVYNEQFF. The rearrangement joins TRBV7-2 to TRBJ2-1; 14 bases fit TRBD2. Germline V gene lookup returns CDR1 SGHTA and CDR2 FQGNSA. The CDR3 is 18 residues long.

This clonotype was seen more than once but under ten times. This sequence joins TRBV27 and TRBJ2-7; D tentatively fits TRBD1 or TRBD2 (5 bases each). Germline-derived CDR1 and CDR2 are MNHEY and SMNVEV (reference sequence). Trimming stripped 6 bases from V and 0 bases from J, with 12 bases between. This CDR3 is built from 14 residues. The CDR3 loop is CASSPRGVSYEQYF. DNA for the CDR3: TGTGCCAGCAGCCCCCGAGGGGTCTCCTACGAGCAGTACTTC.